The clone carrying this T cell receptor beta chain came up a few times. The target antigen is unknown. There are 15 residues in the CDR3. Trimming shortened V by 1 base and J by 3 bases, and 11 bases separated the two germline ends. Germline CDR1 reads SGHRS; CDR2 reads YFSETQ. PCR amplification relied on 60 Vbeta primers (plus 13 Jbeta primers). Libraries were prepared by immunoSEQ multiplex PCR; TCRdb keeps only in-frame clonotypes and omits some of them. There are hundreds of thousands of clones in the sample; approximately 82% occur only once, and roughly 0.62% lies in the top ten. The sample belongs to a study of cytomegalovirus exposure and HLA in healthy donors. Regarding the study as a whole: In vitro assays verified that a few CMV-associated chains recognized CMV antigens specifically.

The source is a man younger than 30 in good health and CMV-seronegative. Source material: PBMCs. V and J are TRBV5-1 and TRBJ1-5; D call uncertain. CDR3 sequence reads: CASSLNGLNNQPQHF. The CDR3 region has the DNA TGCGCCAGCAGCTTGAACGGACTAAACAATCAGCCCCAGCATTTT. The full variable domain, rest sourced from reference TRBV5-1 and TRBJ1-5, is KAGVTQTPRYLIKTRGQQVTLSCSPISGHRSVSWYQQTPGQGLQFLFEYFSETQRNKGNFPGRFSGRQFSNSRSEMNVSTLELGDSALYLCASSLNGLNNQPQHFGDGTRLSIL.